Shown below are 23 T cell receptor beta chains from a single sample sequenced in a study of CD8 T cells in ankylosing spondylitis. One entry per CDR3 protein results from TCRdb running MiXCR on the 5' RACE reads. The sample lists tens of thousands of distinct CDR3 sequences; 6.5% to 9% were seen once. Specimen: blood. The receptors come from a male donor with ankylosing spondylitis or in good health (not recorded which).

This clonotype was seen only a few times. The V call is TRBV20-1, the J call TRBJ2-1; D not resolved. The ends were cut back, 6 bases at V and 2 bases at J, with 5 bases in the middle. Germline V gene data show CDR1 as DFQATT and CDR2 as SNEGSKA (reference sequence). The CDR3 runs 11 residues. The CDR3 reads CSATPYNEQFF. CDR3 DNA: TGCAGTGCCACCCCCTACAATGAGCAGTTCTTC.

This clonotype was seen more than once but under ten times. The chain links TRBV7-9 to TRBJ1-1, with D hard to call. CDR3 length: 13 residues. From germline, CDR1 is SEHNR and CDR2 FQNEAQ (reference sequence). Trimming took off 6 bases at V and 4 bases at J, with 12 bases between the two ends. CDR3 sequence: CASRKHSGTEAFF. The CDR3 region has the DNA TGTGCCAGCAGGAAACATTCAGGCACTGAAGCTTTCTTT.

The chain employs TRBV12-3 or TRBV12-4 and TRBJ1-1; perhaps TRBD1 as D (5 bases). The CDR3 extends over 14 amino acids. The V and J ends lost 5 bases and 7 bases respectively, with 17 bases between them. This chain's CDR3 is CASSPDSSRGEAFF. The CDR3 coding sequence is TGTGCCAGCAGTCCCGACAGCAGTCGGGGTGAAGCTTTCTTT.

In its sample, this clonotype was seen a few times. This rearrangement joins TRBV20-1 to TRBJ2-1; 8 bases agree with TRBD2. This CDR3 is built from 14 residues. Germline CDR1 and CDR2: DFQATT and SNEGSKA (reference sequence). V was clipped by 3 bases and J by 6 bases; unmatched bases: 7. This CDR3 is CSASREGPGNEQFF. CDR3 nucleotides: TGCAGTGCTAGTCGGGAGGGACCCGGCAATGAGCAGTTCTTC.

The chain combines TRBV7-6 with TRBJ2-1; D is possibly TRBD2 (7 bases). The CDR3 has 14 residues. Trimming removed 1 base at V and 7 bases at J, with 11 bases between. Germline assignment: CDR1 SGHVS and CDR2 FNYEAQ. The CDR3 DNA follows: TGTGCCAGCAGCTTAGGAGGGAGGGGGAATGAGCAGTTCTTC. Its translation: CASSLGGRGNEQFF. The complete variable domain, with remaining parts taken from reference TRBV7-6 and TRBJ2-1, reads GAGVSQSPRYKVTKRGQDVALRCDPISGHVSLYWYRQALGQGPEFLTYFNYEAQQDKSGLPNDRFSAERPEGSISTLTIQRTEQRDSAMYRCASSLGGRGNEQFFGPGTRLTVL.

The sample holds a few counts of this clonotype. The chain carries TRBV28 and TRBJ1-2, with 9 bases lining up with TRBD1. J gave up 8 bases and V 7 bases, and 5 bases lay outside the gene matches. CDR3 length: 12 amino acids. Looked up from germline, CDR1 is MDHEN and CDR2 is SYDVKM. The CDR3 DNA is TGTGCCAGCATGGGACAGGGCATAGGCTACACCTTC. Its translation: CASMGQGIGYTF.

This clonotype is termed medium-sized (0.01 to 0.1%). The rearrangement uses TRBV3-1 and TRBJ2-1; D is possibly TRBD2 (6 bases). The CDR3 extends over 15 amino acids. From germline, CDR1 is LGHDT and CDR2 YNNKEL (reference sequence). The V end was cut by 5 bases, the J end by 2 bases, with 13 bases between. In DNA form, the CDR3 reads TGTGCCAGCAGCGAGAGACTAGTCGCCTACAATGAGCAGTTCTTC. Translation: CASSERLVAYNEQFF.

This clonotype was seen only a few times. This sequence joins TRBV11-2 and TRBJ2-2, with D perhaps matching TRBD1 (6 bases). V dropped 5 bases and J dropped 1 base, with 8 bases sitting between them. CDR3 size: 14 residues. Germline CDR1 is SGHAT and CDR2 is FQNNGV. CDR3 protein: CASSRRGNTGELFF. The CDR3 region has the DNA TGTGCCAGCAGCCGCAGGGGGAACACCGGGGAGCTGTTTTTT.

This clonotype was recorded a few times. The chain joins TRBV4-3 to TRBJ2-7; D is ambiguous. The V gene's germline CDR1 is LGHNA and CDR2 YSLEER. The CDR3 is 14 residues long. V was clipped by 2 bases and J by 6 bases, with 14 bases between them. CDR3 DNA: TGCGCCAGCAGCCAAATCCTAAGGTCTGGCGAGCAGTACTTC. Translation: CASSQILRSGEQYF.

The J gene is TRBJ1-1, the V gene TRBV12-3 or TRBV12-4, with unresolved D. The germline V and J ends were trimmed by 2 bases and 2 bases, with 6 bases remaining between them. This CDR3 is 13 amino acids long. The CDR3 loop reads CASSLRANTEAFF. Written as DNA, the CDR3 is TGTGCCAGCAGTTTAAGGGCAAACACTGAAGCTTTCTTT.

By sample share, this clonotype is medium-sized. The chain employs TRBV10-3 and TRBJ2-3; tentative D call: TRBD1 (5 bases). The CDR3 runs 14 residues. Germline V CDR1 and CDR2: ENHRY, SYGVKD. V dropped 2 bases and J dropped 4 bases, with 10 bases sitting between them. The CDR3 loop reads CAISEGAGSDTQYF. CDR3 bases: TGTGCCATCAGTGAGGGGGCAGGGTCAGATACGCAGTATTTT.

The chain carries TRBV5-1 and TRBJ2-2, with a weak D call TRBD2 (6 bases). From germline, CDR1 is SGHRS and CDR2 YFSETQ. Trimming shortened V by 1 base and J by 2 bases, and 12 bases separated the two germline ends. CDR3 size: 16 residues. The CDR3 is CASSLTGTPNTGELFF. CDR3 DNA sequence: TGCGCCAGCAGCTTGACCGGGACTCCTAACACCGGGGAGCTGTTTTTT.

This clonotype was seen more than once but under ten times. CDR3 protein: CASSPTDGNEQFF. As DNA, the CDR3 is TGTGCCAGCAGCCCAACGGACGGGAATGAGCAGTTCTTC. The V gene is TRBV7-2, the J gene TRBJ2-1; D is unclear. V was cut by 5 bases and J by 7 bases, with 12 bases left in between. CDR3 length equals 13 residues. The germline gives CDR1 SGHTA, CDR2 FQGNSA.

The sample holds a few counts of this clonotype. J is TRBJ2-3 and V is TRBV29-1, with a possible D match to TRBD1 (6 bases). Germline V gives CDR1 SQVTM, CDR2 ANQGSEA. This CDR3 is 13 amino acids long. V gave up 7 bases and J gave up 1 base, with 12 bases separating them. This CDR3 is CSEQGSRTDTQYF. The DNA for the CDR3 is TGCAGCGAGCAGGGGTCCCGCACAGATACGCAGTATTTT.

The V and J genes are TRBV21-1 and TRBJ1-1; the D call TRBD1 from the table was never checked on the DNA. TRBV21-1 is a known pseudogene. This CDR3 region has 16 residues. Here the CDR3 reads CASSNQDRVGYTEAFF. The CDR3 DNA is TGTGCCAGCAGCAACCAGGACAGGGTAGGGTACACTGAAGCTTTCTTT.

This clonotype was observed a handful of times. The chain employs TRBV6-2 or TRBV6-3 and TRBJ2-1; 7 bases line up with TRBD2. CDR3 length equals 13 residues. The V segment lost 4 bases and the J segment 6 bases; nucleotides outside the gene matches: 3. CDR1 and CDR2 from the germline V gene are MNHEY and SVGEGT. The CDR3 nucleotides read TGTGCCAGCAGTTGGCGGGAGACCAATGAGCAGTTCTTC. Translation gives CASSWRETNEQFF.

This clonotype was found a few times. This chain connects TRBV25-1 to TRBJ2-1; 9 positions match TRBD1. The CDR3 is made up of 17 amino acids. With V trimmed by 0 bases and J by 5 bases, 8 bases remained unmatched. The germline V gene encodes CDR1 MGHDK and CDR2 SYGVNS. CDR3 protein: CASSEYLTGGVDNEQFF. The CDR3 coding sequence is TGTGCCAGCAGTGAATATCTAACAGGGGGCGTTGACAATGAGCAGTTCTTC.

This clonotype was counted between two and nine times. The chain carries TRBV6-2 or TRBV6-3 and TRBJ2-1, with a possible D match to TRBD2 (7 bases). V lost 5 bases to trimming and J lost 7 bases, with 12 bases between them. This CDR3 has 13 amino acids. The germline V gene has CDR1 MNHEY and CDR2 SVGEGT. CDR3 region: CASSQRGGNEQFF. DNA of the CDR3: TGTGCCAGCAGTCAAAGGGGGGGGAATGAGCAGTTCTTC.

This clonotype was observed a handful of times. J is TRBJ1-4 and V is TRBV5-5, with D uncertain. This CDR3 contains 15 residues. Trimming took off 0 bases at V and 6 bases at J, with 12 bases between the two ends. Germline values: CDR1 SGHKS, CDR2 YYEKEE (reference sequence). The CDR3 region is CASSLASAGYEKLFF. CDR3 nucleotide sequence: TGTGCCAGCAGCTTGGCCTCCGCGGGCTATGAAAAACTGTTTTTT.

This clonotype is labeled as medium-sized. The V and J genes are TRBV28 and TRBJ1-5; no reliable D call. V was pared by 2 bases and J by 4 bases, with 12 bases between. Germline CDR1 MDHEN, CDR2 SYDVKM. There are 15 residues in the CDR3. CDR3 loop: CASSLNLQANQPQHF. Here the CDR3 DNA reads TGTGCCAGCAGTTTAAATCTCCAGGCTAATCAGCCCCAGCATTTT.

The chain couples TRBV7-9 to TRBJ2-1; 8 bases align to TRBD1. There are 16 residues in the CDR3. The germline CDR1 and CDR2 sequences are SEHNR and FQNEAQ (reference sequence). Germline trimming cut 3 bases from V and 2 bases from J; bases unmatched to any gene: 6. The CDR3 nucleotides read TGTGCCAGCAGCTTTTCGGACAGGGAGACCTACAATGAGCAGTTCTTC. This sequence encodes CASSFSDRETYNEQFF. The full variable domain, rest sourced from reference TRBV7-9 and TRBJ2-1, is DTGVSQNPRHKITKRGQNVTFRCDPISEHNRLYWYRQTLGQGPEFLTYFQNEAQLEKSRLLSDRFSAERPKGSFSTLEIQRTEQGDSAMYLCASSFSDRETYNEQFFGPGTRLTVL.

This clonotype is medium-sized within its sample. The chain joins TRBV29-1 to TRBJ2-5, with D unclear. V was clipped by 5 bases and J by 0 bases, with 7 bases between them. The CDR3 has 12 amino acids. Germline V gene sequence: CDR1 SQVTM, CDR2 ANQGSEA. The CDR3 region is CSVRPNQETQYF. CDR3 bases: TGCAGCGTTAGGCCAAACCAAGAGACCCAGTACTTC.

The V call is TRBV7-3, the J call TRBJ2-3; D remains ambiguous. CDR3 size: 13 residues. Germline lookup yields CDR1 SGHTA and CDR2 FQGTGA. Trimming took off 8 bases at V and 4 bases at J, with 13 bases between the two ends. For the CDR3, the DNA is TGTGCCAGCCAGAAGGGCTTCGCAGATACGCAGTATTTT. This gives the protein CASQKGFADTQYF. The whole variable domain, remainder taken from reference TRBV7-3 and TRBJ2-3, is GAGVSQTPSNKVTEKGKYVELRCDPISGHTALYWYRQSLGQGPEFLIYFQGTGAADDSGLPNDRFFAVRPEGSVSTLKIQRTERGDSAVYLCASQKGFADTQYFGPGTRLTVL.